These 12 T cell receptor beta chains came from one sample sequenced in a study of identical twins. TCRdb recomputed calls from the 5' RACE reads with MiXCR, one row per CDR3 protein. The repertoire holds about 530,000 distinct CDR3 sequences, 20% to 25% seen once, with 0.45% to 0.5% in the top ten. The same sample was also studied in work on yellow fever vaccine responses in identical twins.

Input material: CD4+ T cells sorted from blood. These receptors all come from a woman aged 18-35 years in good health.

The chain combines TRBV7-2 with TRBJ1-1; D unclear. Trimming removed 3 bases from V and 4 bases from J, with 12 bases in between. The CDR3 is 14 amino acids. Looked up from germline, CDR1 is SGHTA and CDR2 is FQGNSA. The CDR3 region is CASSLFSRGTEAFF. The CDR3 DNA reads TGTGCCAGCAGCTTGTTCTCTCGCGGCACTGAAGCTTTCTTT.

This chain links TRBV20-1 with TRBJ2-1; 13 bases map to TRBD2. This CDR3 is 19 amino acids long. CDR1 and CDR2 from the germline V gene are DFQATT and SNEGSKA (reference sequence). Trimming took 4 bases from V and 0 from J; bases not matched to a gene: 12. The CDR3 loop reads CSAKAPLAGGISSYNEQFF. The CDR3 nucleotides read TGCAGTGCTAAGGCCCCACTAGCGGGAGGGATCAGCTCCTACAATGAGCAGTTCTTC.

This clonotype was found many times. V is TRBV12-3 or TRBV12-4 and J is TRBJ2-3; 10 bases align to TRBD2. This CDR3 is 15 amino acids long. Trimming at V came to 6 bases and at J to 2 bases, leaving 5 bases not matched to a gene. Here the CDR3 DNA reads TGTGCCAGCAGCCCGGGACTAGCGTCCACAGATACGCAGTATTTT. It specifies CASSPGLASTDTQYF.

V is TRBV9 and J is TRBJ1-1, with 9 bases identical to TRBD1. The CDR3 covers 14 residues. The germline V gene has CDR1 SGDLS and CDR2 YYNGEE. Losses at the gene ends were 2 bases for V and 11 bases for J; bases not matched to a gene: 10. The CDR3 DNA reads as TGTGCCAGCAGCGTCACAGGGGGCAAGGAGGAGGCTTTCTTT. Its translation: CASSVTGGKEEAFF.

The chain has TRBV28 and TRBJ2-2; D ambiguous. The germline V gene encodes CDR1 MDHEN and CDR2 SYDVKM. V gave up 6 bases and J gave up 0 bases, with 17 bases separating them. The CDR3 covers 17 residues. The CDR3 here is CASRTTDKIANTGELFF. The CDR3 DNA reads TGTGCCAGCAGAACCACCGACAAAATCGCGAACACCGGGGAGCTGTTTTTT.

This clonotype was counted a single time. This chain joins TRBV20-1 and TRBJ2-7; 12 bases line up with TRBD2. The CDR3 totals 14 residues. Trimming cost V 6 bases and J 1 base; bases outside gene matches: 4. Germline lookup yields CDR1 DFQATT and CDR2 SNEGSKA (reference sequence). The CDR3 DNA is TGCAGTGCCCCACTAGCGGGGGGTTCCTACGAGCAGTACGTC. Its translation: CSAPLAGGSYEQYV.

The chain recombines TRBV7-8 with TRBJ1-4, with no clear D. The CDR3 is made up of 15 amino acids. The germline V and J ends were trimmed by 5 bases and 4 bases, with 14 bases remaining between them. Germline V CDR1 and CDR2: SGHVS, FQNEAQ. The CDR3 coding sequence is TGTGCCAGCAGCGCCTACAGTGGTCTTAATGAAAAACTGTTTTTT. Encoded protein: CASSAYSGLNEKLFF.

This clonotype was detected only a few times. This chain uses TRBV28 with TRBJ2-1, with D perhaps matching TRBD2 (5 bases). This CDR3 region has 13 residues. The V end lost 7 bases, the J end lost 5 bases, and 12 bases lay between the germline ends. The germline V gene encodes CDR1 MDHEN and CDR2 SYDVKM. The CDR3 DNA reads as TGTGCCAGCACCCGGAGGAATAACAATGAGCAGTTCTTC. Amino acid sequence: CASTRRNNNEQFF.

The rearrangement links TRBV2 to TRBJ1-3; TRBD1 matches 7 bases. The CDR3 covers 16 residues. The germline V gene has CDR1 SNHLY and CDR2 FYNNEI. The V gene end was trimmed by 10 bases and the J gene end by 0 bases; junction bases not matched to a gene: 12. CDR3 coding DNA: TGTGCCATTGCTATGGGGACAGTCAGCTCTGGAAACACCATATATTTT. It is translated as CAIAMGTVSSGNTIYF.

This chain links TRBV9 with TRBJ2-1, with TRBD2 identical over 13 bases. The CDR3 totals 15 residues. With 2 bases clipped from V and 6 bases from J, the junction kept 2 bases outside the gene matches. CDR1 and CDR2 from the germline V gene are SGDLS and YYNGEE. CDR3 nucleotide sequence: TGTGCCAGCAGCGTTGGACTAGCGGGAGTCAATGAGCAGTTCTTC. It is translated as CASSVGLAGVNEQFF.

This clonotype has a handful of counts. CDR3 region: CASTVVVAGGKEDTQYF. The CDR3 DNA is TGCGCCAGCACGGTAGTCGTCGCGGGAGGGAAGGAAGATACGCAGTATTTT. V and J are TRBV5-1 and TRBJ2-3; 9 nucleotides align to TRBD2. The length of the CDR3 is 17 residues. V shed 6 bases, J shed 5 bases, and the junction held 16 bases outside the gene matches. Germline V gives CDR1 SGHRS, CDR2 YFSETQ.

This rearrangement joins TRBV9 to TRBJ2-1; 10 nucleotides agree with TRBD2. Germline V gene lookup returns CDR1 SGDLS and CDR2 YYNGEE. V lost 6 bases to trimming and J lost 8 bases; unmatched junction nucleotides: 11. CDR3 size: 15 residues. CDR3: CASTRTSGVSDEQFF. CDR3 DNA: TGTGCCAGCACCAGGACTAGCGGAGTCTCCGATGAGCAGTTCTTC.